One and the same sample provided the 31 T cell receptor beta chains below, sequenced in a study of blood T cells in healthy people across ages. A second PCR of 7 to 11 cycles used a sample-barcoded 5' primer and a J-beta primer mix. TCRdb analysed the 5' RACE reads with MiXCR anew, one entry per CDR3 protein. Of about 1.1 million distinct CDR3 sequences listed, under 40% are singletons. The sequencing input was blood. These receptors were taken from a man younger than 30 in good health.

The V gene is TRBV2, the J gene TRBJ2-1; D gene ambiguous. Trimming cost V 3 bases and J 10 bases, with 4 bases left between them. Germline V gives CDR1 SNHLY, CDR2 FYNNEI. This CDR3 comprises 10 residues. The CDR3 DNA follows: TGTGCCAGCAGTGATGTGGAGCAGTTCTTC. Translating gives CASSDVEQFF.

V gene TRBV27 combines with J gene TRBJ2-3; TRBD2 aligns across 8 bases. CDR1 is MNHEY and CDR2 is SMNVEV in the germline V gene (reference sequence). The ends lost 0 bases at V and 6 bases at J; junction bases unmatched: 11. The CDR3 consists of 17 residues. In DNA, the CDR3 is TGTGCCAGCAGTTTATCGAGAGCGGGGGTCCCCAGGGATACGCAGTATTTT. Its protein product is CASSLSRAGVPRDTQYF.

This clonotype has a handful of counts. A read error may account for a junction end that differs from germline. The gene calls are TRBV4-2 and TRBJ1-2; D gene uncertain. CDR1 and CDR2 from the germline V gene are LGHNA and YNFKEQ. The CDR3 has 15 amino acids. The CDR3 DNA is TGTGCTAGCAGCCAAGGGTCAGCAGCAAAATATGGCTACACCTTC. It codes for CASSQGSAAKYGYTF.

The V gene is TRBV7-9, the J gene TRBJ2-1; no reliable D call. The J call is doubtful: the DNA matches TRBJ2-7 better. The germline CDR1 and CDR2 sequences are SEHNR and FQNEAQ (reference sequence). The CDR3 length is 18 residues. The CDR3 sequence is CASSLAWSAKGIYNEQYF. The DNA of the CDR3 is TGTGCCAGCAGCTTAGCGTGGTCGGCCAAGGGTATCTACAATGAGCAGTACTTC.

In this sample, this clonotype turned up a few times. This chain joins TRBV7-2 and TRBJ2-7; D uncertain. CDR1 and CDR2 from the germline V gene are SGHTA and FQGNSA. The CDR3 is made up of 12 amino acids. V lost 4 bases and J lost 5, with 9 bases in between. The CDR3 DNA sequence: TGTGCCAGCAGCTCTCTCTTAGACGAGCAGTACTTC. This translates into CASSSLLDEQYF.

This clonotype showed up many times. For the CDR3, the DNA is TGTGCCAGCAGCCCCGGGACAGGGAACTATGGCTACACCTTC. It codes for CASSPGTGNYGYTF. The chain joins TRBV3-1 to TRBJ1-2; 9 bases fit TRBD1. Trimming took 4 bases from V and 2 from J; bases not matched to a gene: 2. This CDR3 spans 14 amino acids. In germline, CDR1 is LGHDT, CDR2 YNNKEL (reference sequence).

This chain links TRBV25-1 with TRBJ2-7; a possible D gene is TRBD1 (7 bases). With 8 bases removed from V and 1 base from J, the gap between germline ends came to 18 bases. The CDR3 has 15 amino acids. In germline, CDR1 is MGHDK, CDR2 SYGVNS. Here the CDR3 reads CASPRGATASYEQYF. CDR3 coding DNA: TGTGCCAGCCCCAGGGGGGCTACCGCTTCCTACGAGCAGTACTTC.

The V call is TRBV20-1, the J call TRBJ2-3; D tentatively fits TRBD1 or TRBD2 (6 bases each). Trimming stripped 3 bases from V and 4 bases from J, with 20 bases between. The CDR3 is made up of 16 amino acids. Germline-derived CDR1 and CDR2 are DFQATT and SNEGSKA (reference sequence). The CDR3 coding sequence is TGCAGTGCTAGTCCCCCGGGGGACATCTCGGCAGATACGCAGTATTTT. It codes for CSASPPGDISADTQYF.

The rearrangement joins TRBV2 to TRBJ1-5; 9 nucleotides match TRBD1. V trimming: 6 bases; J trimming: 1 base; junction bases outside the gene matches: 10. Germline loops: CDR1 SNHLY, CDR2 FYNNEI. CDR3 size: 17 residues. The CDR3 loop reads CASSGDRVGVSNQPQHF. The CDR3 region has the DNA TGTGCCAGCAGCGGGGACAGGGTTGGGGTGAGCAATCAGCCCCAGCATTTT.

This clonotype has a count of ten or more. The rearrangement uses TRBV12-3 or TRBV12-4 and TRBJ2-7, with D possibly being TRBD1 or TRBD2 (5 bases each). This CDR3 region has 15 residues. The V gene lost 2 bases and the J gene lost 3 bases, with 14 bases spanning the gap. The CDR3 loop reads CASSLTGTIHYEQYF. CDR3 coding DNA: TGTGCCAGCAGTTTAACCGGGACGATCCACTACGAGCAGTACTTC.

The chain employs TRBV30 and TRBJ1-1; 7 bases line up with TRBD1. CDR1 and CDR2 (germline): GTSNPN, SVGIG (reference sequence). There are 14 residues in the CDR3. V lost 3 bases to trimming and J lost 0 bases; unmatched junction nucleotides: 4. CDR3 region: CAWSAGTVNTEAFF. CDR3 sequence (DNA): TGTGCCTGGAGCGCCGGGACAGTGAACACTGAAGCTTTCTTT.

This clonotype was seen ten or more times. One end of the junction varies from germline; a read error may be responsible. CDR3 nucleotide sequence: TGTGCCAGCAGCCTTCCAGAAAGCACAGATACGCAGTATTTT. It encodes CASSLPESTDTQYF. V usage is TRBV5-1 and J usage is TRBJ2-3; no clear D gene. The CDR3 has 14 residues. Germline-derived CDR1 and CDR2 are SGHRS and YFSETQ.

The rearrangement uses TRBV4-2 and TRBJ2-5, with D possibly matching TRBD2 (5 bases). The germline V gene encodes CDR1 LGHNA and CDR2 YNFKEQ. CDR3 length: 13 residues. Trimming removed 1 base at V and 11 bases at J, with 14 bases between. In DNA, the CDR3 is TGTGCCAGCAGCCAAGTCCTAGCTGAAGAGCAGTACTTC. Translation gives CASSQVLAEEQYF.

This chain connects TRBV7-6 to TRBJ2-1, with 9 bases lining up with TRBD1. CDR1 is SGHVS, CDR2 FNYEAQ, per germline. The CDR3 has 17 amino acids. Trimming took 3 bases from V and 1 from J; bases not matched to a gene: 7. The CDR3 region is CASSFDGTGISYNEQFF. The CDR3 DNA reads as TGTGCCAGCAGCTTTGACGGGACAGGGATATCCTACAATGAGCAGTTCTTC.

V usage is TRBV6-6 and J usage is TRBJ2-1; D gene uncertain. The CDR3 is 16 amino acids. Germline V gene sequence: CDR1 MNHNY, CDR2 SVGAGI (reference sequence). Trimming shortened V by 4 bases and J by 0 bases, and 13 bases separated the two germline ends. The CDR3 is CASSSGKASSYNEQFF. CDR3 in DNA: TGTGCCAGCAGTTCCGGAAAGGCTAGCTCCTACAATGAGCAGTTCTTC.

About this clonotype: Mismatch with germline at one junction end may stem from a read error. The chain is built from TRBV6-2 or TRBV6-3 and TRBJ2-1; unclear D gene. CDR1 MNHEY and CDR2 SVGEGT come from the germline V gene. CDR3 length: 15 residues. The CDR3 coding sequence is TGTGCCGGCAGCAGAACTTACAACCAGGTCGATGAGCAGTTCTTC. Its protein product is CAGSRTYNQVDEQFF.

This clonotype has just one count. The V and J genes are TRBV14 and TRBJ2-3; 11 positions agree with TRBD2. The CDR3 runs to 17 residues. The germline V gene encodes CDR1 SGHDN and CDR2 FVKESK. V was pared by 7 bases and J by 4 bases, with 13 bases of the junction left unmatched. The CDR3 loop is CASTKTSGVAHADTQYF. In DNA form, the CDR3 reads TGTGCCAGCACCAAGACTAGCGGGGTGGCACACGCAGATACGCAGTATTTT.

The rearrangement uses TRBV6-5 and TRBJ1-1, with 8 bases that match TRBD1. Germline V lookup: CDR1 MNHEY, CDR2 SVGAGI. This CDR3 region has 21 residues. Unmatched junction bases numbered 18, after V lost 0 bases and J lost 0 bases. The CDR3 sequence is CASSYSIMGGQGGMLNTEAFF. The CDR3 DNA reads TGTGCCAGCAGTTACTCAATAATGGGTGGACAGGGAGGGATGTTGAACACTGAAGCTTTCTTT.

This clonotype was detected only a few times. DNA for the CDR3: TGCAGTGCTAGAGATGAACGGGACTATGGCTACACCTTC. Translating it yields CSARDERDYGYTF. The J gene is TRBJ1-2, the V gene TRBV20-1; no firm D call. CDR1 and CDR2 (germline): DFQATT, SNEGSKA (reference sequence). Trimming took 0 bases from V and 3 from J, leaving 8 bases between them. This CDR3 spans 13 amino acids.

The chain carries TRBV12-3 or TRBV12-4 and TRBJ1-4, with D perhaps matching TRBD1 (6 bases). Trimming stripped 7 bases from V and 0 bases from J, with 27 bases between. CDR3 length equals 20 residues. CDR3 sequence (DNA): TGTGCCAGCACCCCCTTTGGTCGGGACACCTATCTTGCAACTAATGAAAAACTGTTTTTT. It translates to CASTPFGRDTYLATNEKLFF.

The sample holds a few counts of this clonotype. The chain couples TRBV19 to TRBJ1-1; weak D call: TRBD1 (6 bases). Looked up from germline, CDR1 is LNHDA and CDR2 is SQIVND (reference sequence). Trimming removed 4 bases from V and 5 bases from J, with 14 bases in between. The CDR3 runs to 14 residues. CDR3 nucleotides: TGTGCCAGTAGTAGGACAGCCCAGGGGACTGAAGCTTTCTTT. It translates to CASSRTAQGTEAFF.

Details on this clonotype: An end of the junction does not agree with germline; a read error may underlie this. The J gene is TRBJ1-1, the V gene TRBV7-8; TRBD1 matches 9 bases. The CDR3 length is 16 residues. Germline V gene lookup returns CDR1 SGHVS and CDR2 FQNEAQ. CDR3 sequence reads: CAGRLLTGGARSEAFF. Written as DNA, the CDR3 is TGTGCCGGCAGACTTCTTACAGGGGGCGCTCGCTCTGAAGCTTTCTTT.

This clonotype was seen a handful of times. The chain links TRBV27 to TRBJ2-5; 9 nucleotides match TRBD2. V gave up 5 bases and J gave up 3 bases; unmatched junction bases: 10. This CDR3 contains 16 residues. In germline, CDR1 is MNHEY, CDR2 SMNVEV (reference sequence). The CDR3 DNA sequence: TGTGCCAGCAGTCCAATAGCGGGGGCCCCGGAAGAGACCCAGTACTTC. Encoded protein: CASSPIAGAPEETQYF.

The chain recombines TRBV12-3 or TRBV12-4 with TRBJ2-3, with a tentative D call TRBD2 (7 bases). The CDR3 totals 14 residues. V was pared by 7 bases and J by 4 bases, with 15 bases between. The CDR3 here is CASIMGGGADTQYF. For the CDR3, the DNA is TGTGCCAGCATCATGGGGGGGGGCGCAGATACGCAGTATTTT.

CDR3 DNA sequence: TGTGCCAGCTCCGAAACCGGGACAGGGACTCGAGCTTTCTTT. Translated, it gives CASSETGTGTRAFF. This sequence joins TRBV18 and TRBJ1-1; 9 nucleotides line up with TRBD1. The CDR3 totals 14 residues. The germline V gene has CDR1 KGHSH and CDR2 LQKENI. V lost 6 bases and J lost 10; bases outside the gene matches: 12.

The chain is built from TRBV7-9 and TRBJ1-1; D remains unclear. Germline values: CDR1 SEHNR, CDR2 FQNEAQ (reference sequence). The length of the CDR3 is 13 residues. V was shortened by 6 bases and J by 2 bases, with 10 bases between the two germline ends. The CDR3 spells CASRAWDNTEAFF. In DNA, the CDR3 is TGTGCCAGCAGGGCGTGGGATAACACTGAAGCTTTCTTT.

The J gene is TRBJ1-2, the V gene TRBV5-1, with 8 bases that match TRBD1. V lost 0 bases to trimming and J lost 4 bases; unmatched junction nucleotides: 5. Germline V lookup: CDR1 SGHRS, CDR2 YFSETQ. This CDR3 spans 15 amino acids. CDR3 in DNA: TGCGCCAGCAGCTTGGGGGACAGGATCTCCTATGGCTACACCTTC. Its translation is CASSLGDRISYGYTF.

This CDR3 is CASQEGSGGYTF. DNA of the CDR3: TGTGCCAGCCAAGAGGGATCGGGGGGCTACACCTTC. This sequence joins TRBV6-6 and TRBJ1-2; D gene ambiguous. The CDR3 is 12 residues long. Trimming removed 8 bases at V and 8 bases at J, with 15 bases between. Germline-derived CDR1 and CDR2 are MNHNY and SVGAGI (reference sequence).

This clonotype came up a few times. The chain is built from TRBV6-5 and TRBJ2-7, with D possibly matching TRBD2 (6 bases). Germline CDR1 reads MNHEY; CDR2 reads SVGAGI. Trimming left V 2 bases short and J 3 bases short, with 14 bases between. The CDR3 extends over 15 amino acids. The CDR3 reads CASSYNEIGGYEQYF. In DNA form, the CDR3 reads TGTGCCAGCAGTTACAATGAGATCGGGGGCTACGAGCAGTACTTC.

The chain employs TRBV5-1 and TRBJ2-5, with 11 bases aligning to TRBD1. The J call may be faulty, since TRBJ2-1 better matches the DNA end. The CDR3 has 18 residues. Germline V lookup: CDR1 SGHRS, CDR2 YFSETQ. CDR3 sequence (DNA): TGCGCCAGCAGCTTGGTCGGACAGGGGGCCGAGTACCAAGAGACCCAGTTCTTC. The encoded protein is CASSLVGQGAEYQETQFF.

The CDR3 region is CASSLGYRYEQYF. The CDR3 DNA follows: TGTGCCAGCAGCTTAGGATACAGATACGAGCAGTACTTC. The rearrangement uses TRBV7-2 and TRBJ2-7, with D unclear. Germline loops: CDR1 SGHTA, CDR2 FQGNSA. This CDR3 has 13 residues. The V end lost 1 base, the J end lost 4 bases, and 8 bases lay between the germline ends.